The TCR beta chain described here comes from a study of blood T cells in healthy people across ages. Study results and caveats: Long-lived and aged donors differed, with more naive CD4+ cells and higher diversity in the long-lived.

The CDR3 sequence is 15 residues long. V lost 3 bases to trimming and J lost 4 bases, with 16 bases between them. Per the germline V gene, CDR1 is DFQATT and CDR2 is SNEGSKA (reference sequence). A second PCR of 7 to 11 cycles used a sample-barcoded 5' primer and a J-beta primer mix. Each TCR beta cDNA got a 12-nucleotide random molecular identifier. Samples each returned at least 2.5 million CDR3-containing paired-end reads. Via MiXCR, TCRdb re-called the 5' RACE reads, giving one row per CDR3 protein. The sample contains roughly 680,000 distinct CDR3 sequences, roughly 50% of which appear only once. Comments on this clonotype: Its antigen is not known.

The chain carries TRBV20-1 and TRBJ2-1, with D tentatively TRBD2 (6 bases). This clonotype originated in a woman aged 55 to 70 in good health. Sequenced input: blood. CDR3 sequence: CSARRWGGGYNEQFF. The CDR3 DNA follows: TGCAGTGCTAGGCGATGGGGAGGAGGATACAATGAGCAGTTCTTC.